Listed here are 5 T cell receptor beta chains from one sample, sequenced in a study of shared clonotypes between healthy human individuals. Assay: immunoSEQ multiplex PCR; the TCRdb copy retains only in-frame clones and omits some. The table has about 2,500,000 clones, around 94% seen once; the top ten hold 0.14%. The sequencing input was naive CD4+ T cells sorted from blood. Documented subset: CD45RA+ positively selected. The receptors shown here come from a man between 18 and 29 years old in good health.

This chain uses TRBV6-1 with TRBJ1-2; no firm D call. Trimming took 0 bases from V and 8 from J, leaving 16 bases between them. CDR3 length: 15 residues. CDR1 and CDR2 from the germline V gene are MNHNS and SASEGT. CDR3: CASSEALPVWGGYTF. CDR3 DNA: TGTGCCAGCAGTGAAGCGCTTCCGGTTTGGGGAGGCTACACCTTC.

This rearrangement joins TRBV29-1 to TRBJ1-2; D ambiguous. Trimming shortened V by 3 bases and J by 3 bases, and 14 bases separated the two germline ends. Germline CDR1 and CDR2: SQVTM and ANQGSEA. The CDR3 spans 14 residues. This CDR3 is CSVDGGVRDYGYTF. The CDR3 coding sequence is TGCAGCGTTGATGGCGGGGTTCGAGACTATGGCTACACCTTC.

V and J are TRBV5-1 and TRBJ2-3; 10 bases agree with TRBD1. With V trimmed by 4 bases and J by 4 bases, 6 bases remained unmatched. CDR1 is SGHRS and CDR2 is YFSETQ in the germline V gene. The CDR3 covers 15 residues. The CDR3 DNA sequence: TGCGCCAGCAGCAGGGGACAGGGGCTCTCAGATACGCAGTATTTT. It translates to CASSRGQGLSDTQYF.

This clone was observed a few times. V usage is TRBV30 and J usage is TRBJ1-1; no reliable D call. The CDR3 runs to 10 residues. Germline V gene sequence: CDR1 GTSNPN, CDR2 SVGIG (reference sequence). The germline V and J ends were trimmed by 5 bases and 3 bases, with 4 bases remaining between them. This CDR3 is CAWLYTEAFF. The DNA for the CDR3 is TGTGCCTGGTTATACACTGAAGCTTTCTTT.

The rearrangement links TRBV11-2 to TRBJ2-3, with D tentatively TRBD2 (6 bases). The CDR3 spans 16 residues. Germline CDR1 and CDR2: SGHAT and FQNNGV. V was cut by 3 bases and J by 5 bases, with 18 bases left in between. In DNA, the CDR3 is TGTGCCAGCAGCTTCCCTCGGGGGAGGAGGGAAGATACGCAGTATTTT. This encodes CASSFPRGRREDTQYF. The variable domain in full, with the rest retrieved from reference TRBV11-2 and TRBJ2-3, is EAGVAQSPRYKIIEKRQSVAFWCNPISGHATLYWYQQILGQGPKLLIQFQNNGVVDDSQLPKDRFSAERLKGVDSTLKIQPAKLEDSAVYLCASSFPRGRREDTQYFGPGTRLTVL.